What follows are 32 T cell receptor beta chains derived from one specimen sequenced in a study of control samples from healthy donors and cancer patients. Sequencing used immunoSEQ multiplex PCR; TCRdb keeps in-frame clones, though not all of them. The sample includes under 150,000 clones, 75% to 90% of them seen just once. The sequencing input was blood. All receptors derive from a man aged 25 to 45 in good health.

This clone was counted a single time. The rearrangement uses TRBV27 and TRBJ2-3; D call uncertain. Trimming left V 1 base short and J 3 bases short, with 5 bases between. Germline V gene sequence: CDR1 MNHEY, CDR2 SMNVEV (reference sequence). This CDR3 is built from 13 residues. The CDR3 DNA sequence: TGTGCCAGCAGTTTATGGGGAACAGATACGCAGTATTTT. This gives the protein CASSLWGTDTQYF.

The chain couples TRBV5-4 to TRBJ2-5; 9 bases align to TRBD1. CDR1 and CDR2 (germline): SGHNT, YYREEE (reference sequence). The length of the CDR3 is 14 residues. V dropped 4 bases and J dropped 4; count of bases not matched to a gene: 5. The chain's CDR3 is CASSPGQGRETQYF. In DNA, the CDR3 is TGTGCCAGCAGCCCGGGACAGGGAAGAGAGACCCAGTACTTC.

Only one count was recorded for this clone. The chain carries TRBV5-5 and TRBJ2-3; a weak D match, TRBD1 (5 bases). Germline assignment: CDR1 SGHKS and CDR2 YYEKEE (reference sequence). The length of the CDR3 is 14 residues. Trimming left V 2 bases short and J 2 bases short, with 9 bases between. CDR3 sequence: CASSFSRDTDTQYF. Written as DNA, the CDR3 is TGTGCCAGCAGCTTTAGCAGGGACACAGATACGCAGTATTTT.

The J gene is TRBJ1-1, the V gene TRBV6-5; unclear D gene. Trimming removed 4 bases from V and 0 bases from J, with 6 bases in between. The CDR3 contains 13 residues. CDR1 and CDR2 (germline): MNHEY, SVGAGI. The CDR3 DNA follows: TGTGCCAGCAGTTCGGAAATGAACACTGAAGCTTTCTTT. It codes for CASSSEMNTEAFF.

For this clone: This sample also contains other DNA sequences that code for the same CDR3. The CDR3 loop reads CSVRPGTGAGADTQYF. The CDR3, as DNA: TGCAGCGTTCGTCCCGGGACAGGGGCGGGCGCAGATACGCAGTATTTT. The V call is TRBV29-1, the J call TRBJ2-3; the match to TRBD1 covers 10 bases. Germline V gives CDR1 SQVTM, CDR2 ANQGSEA. Trimming removed 5 bases from V and 4 bases from J; junction bases left unmatched: 12. The CDR3 spans 16 residues.

V gene TRBV19 combines with J gene TRBJ2-2; D gene unclear. Trimming shortened V by 3 bases and J by 6 bases, and 8 bases separated the two germline ends. Per germline, CDR1 LNHDA and CDR2 SQIVND (reference sequence). This CDR3 contains 13 residues. CDR3 coding DNA: TGTGCCAGTAGTATTCTCATAGCCGGGGAGCTGTTTTTT. Translated, it gives CASSILIAGELFF. Using reference TRBV19 and TRBJ2-2 for the parts outside the CDR3, the full variable domain is DGGITQSPKYLFRKEGQNVTLSCEQNLNHDAMYWYRQDPGQGLRLIYYSQIVNDFQKGDIAEGYSVSREKKESFPLTVTSAQKNPTAFYLCASSILIAGELFFGEGSRLTVL.

The chain has TRBV18 and TRBJ1-1; D is unresolved. The V gene lost 0 bases and the J gene lost 3 bases, with 8 bases spanning the gap. The CDR3 length is 14 residues. The germline gives CDR1 KGHSH, CDR2 LQKENI. CDR3 nucleotide sequence: TGTGCCAGCTCACCACCGATAGTGGACACTGAAGCTTTCTTT. Protein sequence: CASSPPIVDTEAFF.

J is TRBJ1-1 and V is TRBV13; maybe TRBD1 (6 bases). Looked up from germline, CDR1 is PRHDT and CDR2 is FYEKMQ (reference sequence). Trimming left V 5 bases short and J 3 bases short, with 16 bases between. CDR3 length: 15 amino acids. The CDR3 protein is CASSIPVEGDTEAFF. In nucleotides, the CDR3 is TGTGCCAGCAGCATCCCGGTGGAGGGGGACACTGAAGCTTTCTTT.

The chain has TRBV5-4 and TRBJ2-5, with 12 bases that match TRBD2. V gave up 0 bases and J gave up 2 bases; unmatched junction bases: 2. The CDR3 runs to 16 residues. Looked up from germline, CDR1 is SGHNT and CDR2 is YYREEE (reference sequence). The CDR3 DNA reads TGTGCCAGCAGCTTGGGTCTAGCGGGAGGGCAAGAGACCCAGTACTTC. Its protein is CASSLGLAGGQETQYF.

This clone was recorded only once. V usage is TRBV11-2 and J usage is TRBJ2-1, with TRBD1 matching 7 bases. Germline V CDR1 and CDR2: SGHAT, FQNNGV. This CDR3 is built from 14 residues. The junction had 0 bases not matched to a gene; V was cut back by 2 bases and J by 2 bases. CDR3 sequence (DNA): TGTGCCAGCAGCTTAAGGGGGCCCTACAATGAGCAGTTCTTC. Its translation: CASSLRGPYNEQFF.

V gene TRBV25-1 combines with J gene TRBJ2-7; 7 bases are shared with TRBD2. The J segment lost 13 bases and the V segment lost 2 bases, leaving 11 bases of the junction unmatched. Germline V gene lookup returns CDR1 MGHDK and CDR2 SYGVNS. The CDR3 is 13 residues long. The CDR3 DNA reads as TGTGCCAGCAGTGAAGCAGGGAGGGAGGGGTCATACTTC. Translation gives CASSEAGREGSYF.

The V call is TRBV19, the J call TRBJ1-5, with D hard to call. CDR1 is LNHDA and CDR2 is SQIVND in the germline V gene (reference sequence). V lost 10 bases and J 4 bases, leaving 20 bases between the germline ends. CDR3 length: 15 residues. The CDR3 region is CATSTGPIGNQPQHF. The CDR3 bases are TGTGCCACCTCGACGGGTCCGATCGGTAATCAGCCCCAGCATTTT.

This clone was recorded a few times. This chain links TRBV6-5 with TRBJ2-7; a possible D gene is TRBD1 (6 bases). The CDR3 totals 13 residues. Germline V gene data show CDR1 as MNHEY and CDR2 as SVGAGI. The V end was cut by 8 bases, the J end by 5 bases, with 16 bases between. CDR3 bases: TGTGCCAGCTACAGGGCCAAGGGTCACGAGCAGTACTTC. Protein sequence: CASYRAKGHEQYF.

The gene calls are TRBV5-1 and TRBJ1-1; 7 bases align to TRBD1. In germline, CDR1 is SGHRS, CDR2 YFSETQ. The CDR3 loop spans 15 amino acids. The ends lost 0 bases at V and 1 base at J; junction bases unmatched: 3. CDR3 in DNA: TGCGCCAGCAGCTTGGTACAGGGGAAGAACACTGAAGCTTTCTTT. Translating gives CASSLVQGKNTEAFF. Complete variable domain (other parts from reference TRBV5-1 and TRBJ1-1): KAGVTQTPRYLIKTRGQQVTLSCSPISGHRSVSWYQQTPGQGLQFLFEYFSETQRNKGNFPGRFSGRQFSNSRSEMNVSTLELGDSALYLCASSLVQGKNTEAFFGQGTRLTVV.

The genes are TRBV2 and TRBJ2-1; D gene unclear. Trimming removed 7 bases from V and 5 bases from J, with 12 bases in between. This CDR3 is 13 amino acids long. The germline CDR1 and CDR2 sequences are SNHLY and FYNNEI. CDR3 in DNA: TGTGCCAGCATTTCTCGGAAAAACAATGAGCAGTTCTTC. This gives the protein CASISRKNNEQFF. The full variable domain, rest sourced from reference TRBV2 and TRBJ2-1, is EPEVTQTPSHQVTQMGQEVILRCVPISNHLYFYWYRQILGQKVEFLVSFYNNEISEKSEIFDDQFSVERPDGSNFTLKIRSTKLEDSAMYFCASISRKNNEQFFGPGTRLTVL.

The J gene is TRBJ2-1, the V gene TRBV5-4; 10 bases match TRBD1. Trimming cost V 1 base and J 8 bases; bases outside gene matches: 6. The CDR3 sequence is 15 residues long. CDR1 SGHNT and CDR2 YYREEE come from the germline V gene (reference sequence). CDR3 in DNA: TGTGCCAGCAGCTTGTCAGGACAGGGGGTCCATGAGCAGTTCTTC. Protein sequence: CASSLSGQGVHEQFF.

This sequence joins TRBV19 and TRBJ2-1; 9 bases map to TRBD2. The CDR3 loop spans 14 amino acids. Germline lookup yields CDR1 LNHDA and CDR2 SQIVND (reference sequence). Trimming removed 5 bases from V and 2 bases from J; junction bases left unmatched: 1. Here the CDR3 reads CASSGTSTYNEQFF. The CDR3 DNA sequence: TGTGCCAGTAGTGGGACTAGCACCTACAATGAGCAGTTCTTC.

The chain uses TRBV3-1 (or the pseudogene TRBV3-2) and TRBJ2-5; D tentatively fits TRBD1 or TRBD2 (6 bases each). Trimming took 3 bases from V and 7 from J, leaving 15 bases between them. Looked up from germline, CDR1 is LGHDT and CDR2 is YNNKEL (reference sequence). The CDR3 extends over 14 amino acids. The CDR3 bases are TGTGCCAGCAGCCAGGCGACAGGAGGGGGGACCCAGTACTTC. Its protein is CASSQATGGGTQYF.

The chain combines TRBV7-2 with TRBJ2-3; a weak D match, TRBD2 (5 bases). CDR3 length: 13 residues. Germline assignment: CDR1 SGHTA and CDR2 FQGNSA. V lost 7 bases and J lost 2, with 10 bases in between. Here the CDR3 reads CASTMRVTDTQYF. The CDR3 DNA follows: TGTGCCAGCACCATGAGGGTCACAGATACGCAGTATTTT.

The chain uses TRBV7-9 and TRBJ1-2, with D unresolved. Germline V lookup: CDR1 SEHNR, CDR2 FQNEAQ (reference sequence). The CDR3 covers 16 residues. V lost 1 base and J lost 3, with 15 bases in between. In nucleotides, the CDR3 is TGTGCCAGCAGCTTAGGTAACCGAGGACGGGACTATGGCTACACCTTC. This encodes CASSLGNRGRDYGYTF. The complete variable domain, with remaining parts taken from reference TRBV7-9 and TRBJ1-2, reads DTGVSQNPRHKITKRGQNVTFRCDPISEHNRLYWYRQTLGQGPEFLTYFQNEAQLEKSRLLSDRFSAERPKGSFSTLEIQRTEQGDSAMYLCASSLGNRGRDYGYTFGSGTRLTVV.

The chain couples TRBV30 to TRBJ1-1, with a weak D call TRBD1 (5 bases). Trimming cost V 8 bases and J 5 bases, with 15 bases left between them. CDR3 length: 12 amino acids. Per germline, CDR1 GTSNPN and CDR2 SVGIG (reference sequence). The DNA of the CDR3 is TGTGCCGCCTGGCAGGGTGGTACTGAAGCTTTCTTT. This sequence encodes CAAWQGGTEAFF.

The rearrangement uses TRBV6-5 and TRBJ1-2; possibly TRBD1 for D (5 bases). The CDR3 contains 14 residues. The germline V and J ends were trimmed by 5 bases and 8 bases, with 18 bases remaining between them. The germline V gene encodes CDR1 MNHEY and CDR2 SVGAGI. CDR3 loop: CASSPETDSRGYTF. The CDR3 DNA reads as TGTGCCAGCAGTCCGGAGACAGATAGTAGAGGCTACACCTTC.

This chain uses TRBV6-5 with TRBJ1-6, with 8 positions matching TRBD1. Germline assignment: CDR1 MNHEY and CDR2 SVGAGI. This CDR3 contains 14 residues. Trimming removed 6 bases from V and 9 bases from J; junction bases left unmatched: 7. The CDR3 region has the DNA TGTGCCAGCAGCGGACAGGGAAGTCGTTCACCCCTCCACTTT. Translation: CASSGQGSRSPLHF.

The V call is TRBV10-3, the J call TRBJ2-1; D is possibly TRBD2 (6 bases). Trimming took 6 bases from V and 5 from J, leaving 23 bases between them. The CDR3 has 17 amino acids. Germline loops: CDR1 ENHRY, CDR2 SYGVKD. The CDR3 nucleotides are TGTGCCATCAGGGCTAGGATGGGGGGTACCCCGGACAATGAGCAGTTCTTC. The encoded protein is CAIRARMGGTPDNEQFF.

The genes are TRBV5-4 and TRBJ2-7; perhaps D is TRBD1 or TRBD2 (6 bases each). This CDR3 has 15 residues. V was shortened by 4 bases and J by 1 base, with 15 bases between the two germline ends. Looked up from germline, CDR1 is SGHNT and CDR2 is YYREEE (reference sequence). The CDR3: CASSPEQGRSYEQYF. The CDR3 DNA follows: TGTGCCAGCAGCCCCGAGCAGGGGAGGTCCTACGAGCAGTACTTC.

There are a few counts of this clone. The V call is TRBV6-2 or TRBV6-3, the J call TRBJ2-5; either TRBD1 or TRBD2 may fit D (5 bases each). V was shortened by 4 bases and J by 4 bases, with 16 bases between the two germline ends. CDR1 is MNHEY, CDR2 SVGEGT, per germline. CDR3 length equals 15 residues. The CDR3 sequence: CASSSLGTRGETQYF. The CDR3 bases are TGTGCCAGCAGTTCCCTCGGGACCCGCGGAGAGACCCAGTACTTC.

V gene TRBV5-5 combines with J gene TRBJ2-7; D remains ambiguous. The germline V and J ends were trimmed by 3 bases and 2 bases, with 9 bases remaining between them. This CDR3 comprises 13 residues. From germline, CDR1 is SGHKS and CDR2 YYEKEE (reference sequence). The CDR3 DNA is TGTGCCAGCAGCTGGACCCCAACCTACGAGCAGTACTTC. This encodes CASSWTPTYEQYF.

The V gene is TRBV24-1, the J gene TRBJ2-3, with D unresolved. Trimming left V 4 bases short and J 0 bases short, with 13 bases between. The CDR3 consists of 16 residues. Germline CDR1 KGHDR, CDR2 SFDVKD. The CDR3 spells CATSDSPVVSTDTQYF. CDR3 sequence (DNA): TGTGCCACCAGTGACTCCCCCGTTGTAAGCACAGATACGCAGTATTTT.

A single count supports this clone. CDR3 region: CASSQGGLARYEQYF. The CDR3 nucleotides are TGCGCCAGCAGCCAAGGGGGACTAGCTCGGTACGAGCAGTACTTC. This sequence joins TRBV4-1 and TRBJ2-7; 9 bases line up with TRBD2. Trimming cost V 1 base and J 4 bases; bases outside gene matches: 5. The CDR3 covers 15 residues. Per the germline V gene, CDR1 is MGHRA and CDR2 is YSYEKL.

The chain joins TRBV19 to TRBJ2-7, with a possible D match to TRBD2 (5 bases). V lost 4 bases and J 0 bases, leaving 13 bases between the germline ends. The CDR3 contains 15 residues. Germline V gene sequence: CDR1 LNHDA, CDR2 SQIVND (reference sequence). The CDR3 protein is CASSKYIGSSYEQYF. The CDR3 DNA sequence: TGTGCCAGTAGTAAGTATATAGGGAGCTCCTACGAGCAGTACTTC.

The rearrangement joins TRBV19 to TRBJ2-1; D ambiguous. The CDR3 has 15 amino acids. Trimming pared 3 bases from V and 10 bases from J, leaving 19 bases between. CDR1 and CDR2 (germline): LNHDA, SQIVND (reference sequence). CDR3 bases: TGTGCCAGTAGTATGCCTATGACATCTGTAGTGGAGCAGTTCTTC. It encodes CASSMPMTSVVEQFF.

The rearrangement joins TRBV4-3 to TRBJ2-7, with D perhaps matching TRBD2 (6 bases). V lost 2 bases and J lost 3, with 23 bases in between. The CDR3 sequence is 18 residues long. Germline CDR1 reads LGHNA; CDR2 reads YSLEER. CDR3: CASSQTSTGTGLGYEQYF. The CDR3 nucleotides read TGCGCCAGCAGCCAAACGAGTACCGGGACTGGCTTGGGCTACGAGCAGTACTTC.